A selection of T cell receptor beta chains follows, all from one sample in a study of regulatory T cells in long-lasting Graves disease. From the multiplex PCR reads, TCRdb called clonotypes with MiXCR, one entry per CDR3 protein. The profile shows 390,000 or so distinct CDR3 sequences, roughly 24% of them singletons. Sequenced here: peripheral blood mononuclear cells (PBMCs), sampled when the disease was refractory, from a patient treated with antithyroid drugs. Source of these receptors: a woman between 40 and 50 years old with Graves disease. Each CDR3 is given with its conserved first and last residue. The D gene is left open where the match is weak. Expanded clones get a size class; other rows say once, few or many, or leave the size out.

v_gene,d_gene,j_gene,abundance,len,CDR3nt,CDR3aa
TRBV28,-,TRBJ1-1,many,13,TGTGCCAGCAGTGCGCACGTGAACACTGAAGCTTTCTTT,CASSAHVNTEAFF
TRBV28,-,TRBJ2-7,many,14,TGTGCCAGCAGTTCTATCAGGGGCTCCTACGAGCAGTACTTC,CASSSIRGSYEQYF
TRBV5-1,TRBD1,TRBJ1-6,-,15,TGCGCCAGCAGCTTGGGAGGACAGGGCAATTCACCCCTCCACTTT,CASSLGGQGNSPLHF
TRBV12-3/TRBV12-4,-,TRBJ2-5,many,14,TGTGCCAGCAGAACCGCGGGGTTCCAAGAGACCCAGTACTTC,CASRTAGFQETQYF
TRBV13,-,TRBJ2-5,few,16,TGTGCCAGCAGCCCGGGACTCGGCGGGATCGAAGAGACCCAGTACTTC,CASSPGLGGIEETQYF
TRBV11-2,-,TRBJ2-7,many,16,TGTGCCAGCAGCGGATTAGCGGAAAAGACTGCCTACGAGCAGTACTTC,CASSGLAEKTAYEQYF
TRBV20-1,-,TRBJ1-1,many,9,TGCAGTGCTCCCGGCGGAGCTTTCTTT,CSAPGGAFF
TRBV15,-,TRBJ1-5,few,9,TGTGCCACCAGCAGAATTTTGCATTTT,CATSRILHF
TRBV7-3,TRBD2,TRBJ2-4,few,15,TGTGCCAGCAGCTTACTCGGGGGGGGAACGGACATTCAGTACTTC,CASSLLGGGTDIQYF
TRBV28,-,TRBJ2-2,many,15,TGTGCCAGCACCTCCCGGGACCCCAACACCGGGGAGCTGTTTTTT,CASTSRDPNTGELFF